These 29 T cell receptor beta chains were sequenced from one sample in a study of blood T cell repertoires in COVID-19. The repertoire was sequenced with immunoSEQ multiplex PCR; TCRdb's copy has only in-frame clones and lacks some. The sample lists about 480,000 clones; approximately 87% were seen once. The sequenced sample was PBMCs or T cells enriched from blood (not recorded which). Receptor source: a woman aged 40-49 years who had recovered from COVID-19.

The chain has TRBV27 and TRBJ1-2, with 9 nucleotides matching TRBD1. V shed 0 bases, J shed 7 bases, and the junction held 6 bases outside the gene matches. The germline CDR1 and CDR2 sequences are MNHEY and SMNVEV (reference sequence). The CDR3 is 15 amino acids. CDR3 coding DNA: TGTGCCAGCAGTTTATCGAAGGGGACAGGGTTTGGCTACACCTTC. Translating it yields CASSLSKGTGFGYTF.

V usage is TRBV18 and J usage is TRBJ2-7; D possibly corresponds to TRBD2 (6 bases). The CDR3 runs to 14 residues. V dropped 0 bases and J dropped 5 bases, with 11 bases sitting between them. CDR1 and CDR2 from the germline V gene are KGHSH and LQKENI. The CDR3 here is CASSPPAGSDEQYF. As DNA, the CDR3 is TGTGCCAGCTCACCACCAGCGGGTAGCGACGAGCAGTACTTC.

The chain is built from TRBV27 and TRBJ1-2; 7 nucleotides align to TRBD1. V dropped 11 bases and J dropped 4; count of bases not matched to a gene: 10. The CDR3 is 13 amino acids. The V gene's germline CDR1 is MNHEY and CDR2 SMNVEV (reference sequence). The CDR3 loop is CAVSRGSTYGYTF. The CDR3 DNA follows: TGTGCCGTTAGCAGGGGGAGCACCTATGGCTACACCTTC.

The CDR3 protein is CASSHLSSYNSPLHF. The CDR3 region has the DNA TGTGCCAGCAGTCACCTGAGCTCCTATAATTCACCCCTCCACTTT. The chain uses TRBV14 and TRBJ1-6; no clear D gene. The V gene's germline CDR1 is SGHDN and CDR2 FVKESK. Between the trimmed V and J ends, which lost 6 bases and 0 bases, there was a span of 9 bases. This CDR3 is 15 amino acids long.

The chain uses TRBV18 and TRBJ2-7, with unresolved D. V lost 5 bases, J lost 3 bases, and 17 bases lay in between. The CDR3 length is 15 residues. Germline lookup yields CDR1 KGHSH and CDR2 LQKENI. Written as DNA, the CDR3 is TGTGCCAGCTCATCTACCCCCGCCTCAATCTACGAGCAGTACTTC. Amino acids: CASSSTPASIYEQYF.

CDR3 loop: CASSPQGASLDGYTF. For the CDR3, the DNA is TGTGCCAGCAGTCCACAGGGCGCGTCGTTAGATGGCTACACCTTC. The rearrangement uses TRBV27 and TRBJ1-2; a possible D gene is TRBD1 (6 bases). Germline CDR1 MNHEY, CDR2 SMNVEV (reference sequence). Deletions cut 5 bases from V and 6 bases from J, with 19 bases between. The CDR3 contains 15 residues.

This clone was recorded only once. This chain joins TRBV5-6 and TRBJ2-5; TRBD2 is a possible D gene (5 bases). Germline V gene lookup returns CDR1 SGHDT and CDR2 YYEEEE. The CDR3 has 13 amino acids. V was clipped by 3 bases and J by 5 bases, with 11 bases between them. The CDR3 DNA reads as TGTGCCAGCAGCTACGTCGGCGGGGAGACCCAGTACTTC. It yields the protein CASSYVGGETQYF.

The chain joins TRBV2 to TRBJ1-1; 8 bases line up with TRBD1. Germline CDR1 is SNHLY and CDR2 is FYNNEI. This CDR3 region has 15 residues. V was pared by 6 bases and J by 3 bases, with 9 bases of the junction left unmatched. This CDR3 reads CASRTGQGRDTEAFF. The DNA of the CDR3 is TGTGCCAGCAGGACCGGACAGGGCAGGGACACTGAAGCTTTCTTT.

The V call is TRBV20-1, the J call TRBJ2-1, with TRBD2 matching over 7 bases. CDR1 is DFQATT and CDR2 is SNEGSKA in the germline V gene (reference sequence). This CDR3 spans 15 amino acids. The V segment lost 3 bases and the J segment 7 bases; nucleotides outside the gene matches: 12. The CDR3 here is CSASYLAGERNEQFF. CDR3 nucleotide sequence: TGCAGTGCTAGTTACCTCGCGGGAGAAAGAAATGAGCAGTTCTTC.

The V gene is TRBV4-3, the J gene TRBJ1-1; D may be TRBD1 (5 bases). The CDR3 contains 17 residues. The germline V and J ends were trimmed by 1 base and 2 bases, with 17 bases remaining between them. CDR1 is LGHNA, CDR2 YSLEER, per germline. The DNA of the CDR3 is TGCGCCAGCAGCCAAGTGGGGATAGGGGAGGGTAACACTGAAGCTTTCTTT. It yields the protein CASSQVGIGEGNTEAFF.

The V call is TRBV7-9, the J call TRBJ1-1; D unclear. The germline gives CDR1 SEHNR, CDR2 FQNEAQ (reference sequence). Trimming removed 5 bases from V and 3 bases from J, with 10 bases in between. The CDR3 contains 13 residues. This CDR3 reads CASSPVGDTEAFF. The CDR3 region has the DNA TGTGCCAGCAGCCCCGTCGGGGACACTGAAGCTTTCTTT.

This rearrangement joins TRBV10-2 to TRBJ1-2; D unresolved. CDR1 and CDR2 from the germline V gene are WSHSY and SAAADI. This CDR3 is 17 amino acids long. Trimming stripped 0 bases from V and 0 bases from J, with 14 bases between. CDR3 sequence: CASSESHSMVSNYGYTF. CDR3 nucleotide sequence: TGCGCCAGCAGTGAGTCGCACTCTATGGTATCTAACTATGGCTACACCTTC.

The V and J genes are TRBV18 and TRBJ2-7; 8 nucleotides line up with TRBD1. Trimming cost V 6 bases and J 1 base; bases outside gene matches: 5. CDR1 is KGHSH and CDR2 is LQKENI in the germline V gene. CDR3 length: 14 residues. The CDR3 DNA is TGTGCCAGCTCCCCGGACAGGGAGTCCTACGAGCAGTACTTC. Protein sequence: CASSPDRESYEQYF.

The chain combines TRBV7-2 with TRBJ2-3; 7 bases agree with TRBD1. From germline, CDR1 is SGHTA and CDR2 FQGNSA. V shed 2 bases, J shed 4 bases, and the junction held 12 bases outside the gene matches. This CDR3 has 17 amino acids. The DNA for the CDR3 is TGTGCCAGCAGCTTAATCGCTAGGCAGGGGGTTTCAGATACGCAGTATTTT. Protein: CASSLIARQGVSDTQYF.

This sequence joins TRBV28 and TRBJ2-3; TRBD2 agrees at 9 bases. Germline-derived CDR1 and CDR2 are MDHEN and SYDVKM. This CDR3 region has 19 residues. V lost 5 bases, J lost 4 bases, and 19 bases stayed unmatched. DNA for the CDR3: TGTGCCAGCAGTCGGGGGTCTTCGACTAGCGGTTTGGGGCCAGATACGCAGTATTTT. As protein: CASSRGSSTSGLGPDTQYF.

In DNA, the CDR3 is TGTGCTACCACAACAGGTCACACTGAAGCTTTCTTT. It translates to CATTTGHTEAFF. V is TRBV2 and J is TRBJ1-1, with D perhaps TRBD1 (5 bases). Germline CDR1 and CDR2: SNHLY and FYNNEI. The CDR3 is 12 amino acids.

The rearrangement uses TRBV5-1 and TRBJ1-1; 7 nucleotides line up with TRBD1. The V segment lost 4 bases and the J segment 0 bases; nucleotides outside the gene matches: 6. Per germline, CDR1 SGHRS and CDR2 YFSETQ. The CDR3 has 15 residues. The CDR3 is CASSRDSGMNTEAFF. CDR3 sequence (DNA): TGCGCCAGCAGCAGGGACAGTGGAATGAACACTGAAGCTTTCTTT.

V usage is TRBV18 and J usage is TRBJ2-2, with 7 nucleotides matching TRBD1. The germline CDR1 and CDR2 sequences are KGHSH and LQKENI. J gave up 0 bases and V 4 bases, and 2 bases lay outside the gene matches. The CDR3 runs 15 residues. CDR3: CASSLGQTNTGELFF. The CDR3, as DNA: TGTGCCAGCTCACTGGGACAGACGAACACCGGGGAGCTGTTTTTT.

The gene calls are TRBV7-6 and TRBJ2-5, with 14 positions matching TRBD2. Germline lookup yields CDR1 SGHVS and CDR2 FNYEAQ. The J segment lost 4 bases and the V segment lost 6 bases, leaving 13 bases of the junction unmatched. The CDR3 loop spans 18 amino acids. The CDR3: CASRDSPGLAGDGETQYF. The CDR3 DNA reads TGTGCCAGCAGGGATAGCCCGGGACTAGCGGGAGACGGAGAGACCCAGTACTTC.

The rearrangement links TRBV6-2 or TRBV6-3 to TRBJ1-1; perhaps TRBD1 as D (6 bases). The CDR3 contains 15 residues. Looked up from germline, CDR1 is MNHEY and CDR2 is SVGEGT. The V end lost 2 bases, the J end lost 1 base, and 11 bases lay between the germline ends. In DNA, the CDR3 is TGTGCCAGCAGTTACCAGGGGCGGTGGAACACTGAAGCTTTCTTT. Translating it yields CASSYQGRWNTEAFF.

The V gene is TRBV24-1, the J gene TRBJ1-2; D gene uncertain. The V gene's germline CDR1 is KGHDR and CDR2 SFDVKD. The CDR3 covers 13 residues. Trimming removed 4 bases at V and 3 bases at J, with 8 bases between. The CDR3 protein is CATSESDYYGYTF. The CDR3 bases are TGTGCCACCAGTGAGTCCGACTACTATGGCTACACCTTC.

Only one count was recorded for this clone. The chain links TRBV5-1 to TRBJ1-5, with TRBD1 matching over 12 bases. This CDR3 is 16 amino acids long. J lost 6 bases, V lost 4 bases, and 8 bases had no gene match. Germline assignment: CDR1 SGHRS and CDR2 YFSETQ. The CDR3 spells CASSAAGTGGGQPQHF. The CDR3, as DNA: TGCGCCAGCAGCGCAGCCGGGACAGGGGGCGGTCAGCCCCAGCATTTT.

This chain links TRBV10-1 with TRBJ2-7, with a possible D match to TRBD1 (6 bases). The CDR3 totals 14 residues. Per germline, CDR1 WNHNN and CDR2 SYGVQD (reference sequence). V lost 3 bases to trimming and J lost 0 bases, with 9 bases between them. The CDR3 here is CASSEWGHSYEQYF. The CDR3 DNA follows: TGCGCCAGCAGTGAATGGGGACACTCCTACGAGCAGTACTTC.

The gene calls are TRBV11-2 and TRBJ2-7, with 8 bases lining up with TRBD1. The trim removed 1 base at V and 4 bases at J, leaving 0 bases unmatched. The CDR3 is 13 residues long. From germline, CDR1 is SGHAT and CDR2 FQNNGV. In DNA, the CDR3 is TGTGCCAGCAGCTTAGGGACAGGGTACGAGCAGTACTTC. It is translated as CASSLGTGYEQYF.

The genes are TRBV10-1 and TRBJ1-3; D is possibly TRBD1 (6 bases). This CDR3 contains 14 residues. Germline CDR1 WNHNN, CDR2 SYGVQD (reference sequence). Trimming cost V 5 bases and J 2 bases, with 10 bases left between them. The CDR3 nucleotides read TGCGCCAGCAGTCGAACAGGGACTGGAAACACCATATATTTT. It specifies CASSRTGTGNTIYF.

This clone was picked up a small number of times. The rearrangement uses TRBV5-1 and TRBJ1-2; a weak D match, TRBD1 (5 bases). Germline lookup yields CDR1 SGHRS and CDR2 YFSETQ. V was pared by 1 base and J by 10 bases, with 14 bases between. This CDR3 spans 13 amino acids. Here the CDR3 reads CASSLLTVDDYTF. CDR3 nucleotide sequence: TGCGCCAGCAGCTTGTTGACAGTCGATGACTACACCTTC.

J is TRBJ1-5 and V is TRBV4-3; D unclear. This CDR3 is 15 amino acids long. V lost 4 bases and J lost 3, with 13 bases in between. CDR1 LGHNA and CDR2 YSLEER come from the germline V gene. CDR3 in amino acids: CASSPSRGFNQPQHF. In DNA, the CDR3 is TGCGCCAGCAGCCCCTCACGGGGATTCAATCAGCCCCAGCATTTT.

V gene TRBV3-1 (or the pseudogene TRBV3-2) combines with J gene TRBJ2-6; D is perhaps TRBD1 (6 bases). Germline CDR1 LGHDT, CDR2 YNNKEL (reference sequence). This CDR3 comprises 16 residues. Trimming shortened V by 2 bases and J by 0 bases, and 8 bases separated the two germline ends. The CDR3 DNA is TGTGCCAGCAGCCAAAGGGGGAGCTCTGGGGCCAACGTCCTGACTTTC. Protein: CASSQRGSSGANVLTF.

This chain links TRBV27 with TRBJ2-2; 15 bases agree with TRBD2. The CDR3 is made up of 20 amino acids. The V gene's germline CDR1 is MNHEY and CDR2 SMNVEV (reference sequence). The junction had 12 bases not matched to a gene; V was cut back by 2 bases and J by 5 bases. In DNA, the CDR3 is TGTGCCAGCAGTTTAAGTTTTGTAGGACTAGCGGGAGGGAGTACCGGGGAGCTGTTTTTT. Translation: CASSLSFVGLAGGSTGELFF.